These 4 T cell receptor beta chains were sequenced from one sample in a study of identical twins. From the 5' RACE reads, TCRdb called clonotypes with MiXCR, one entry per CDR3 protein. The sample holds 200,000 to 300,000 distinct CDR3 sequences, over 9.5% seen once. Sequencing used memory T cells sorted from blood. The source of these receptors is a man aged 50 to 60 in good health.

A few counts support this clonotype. This CDR3 reads CANLGDHGYTF. CDR3 nucleotides: TGTGCCAATCTGGGGGACCATGGCTACACCTTC. The chain joins TRBV12-3 or TRBV12-4 to TRBJ1-2; perhaps TRBD1 as D (5 bases). The CDR3 loop spans 11 amino acids. The V end lost 10 bases, the J end lost 6 bases, and 12 bases lay between the germline ends.

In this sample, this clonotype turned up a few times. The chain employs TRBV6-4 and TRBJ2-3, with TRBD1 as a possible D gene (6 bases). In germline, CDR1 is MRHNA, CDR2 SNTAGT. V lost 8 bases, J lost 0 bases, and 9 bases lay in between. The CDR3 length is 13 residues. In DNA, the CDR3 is TGTGCCAGCGGGGACACTAGCACAGATACGCAGTATTTT. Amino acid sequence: CASGDTSTDTQYF.

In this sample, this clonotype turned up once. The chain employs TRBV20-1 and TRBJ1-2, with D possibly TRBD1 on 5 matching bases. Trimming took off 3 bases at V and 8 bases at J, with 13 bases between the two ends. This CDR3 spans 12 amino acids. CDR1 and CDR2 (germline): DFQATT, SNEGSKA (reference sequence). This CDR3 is CSARGGTEGYTF. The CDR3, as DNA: TGCAGTGCTAGGGGGGGAACGGAGGGCTACACCTTC.

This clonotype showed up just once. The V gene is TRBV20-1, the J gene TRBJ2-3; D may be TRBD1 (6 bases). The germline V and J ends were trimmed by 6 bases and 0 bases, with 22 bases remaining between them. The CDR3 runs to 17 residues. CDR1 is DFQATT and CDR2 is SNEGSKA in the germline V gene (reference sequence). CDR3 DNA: TGCAGTGCCGAGCAGGGGCGGCCCCACACTAGCACAGATACGCAGTATTTT. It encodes CSAEQGRPHTSTDTQYF.